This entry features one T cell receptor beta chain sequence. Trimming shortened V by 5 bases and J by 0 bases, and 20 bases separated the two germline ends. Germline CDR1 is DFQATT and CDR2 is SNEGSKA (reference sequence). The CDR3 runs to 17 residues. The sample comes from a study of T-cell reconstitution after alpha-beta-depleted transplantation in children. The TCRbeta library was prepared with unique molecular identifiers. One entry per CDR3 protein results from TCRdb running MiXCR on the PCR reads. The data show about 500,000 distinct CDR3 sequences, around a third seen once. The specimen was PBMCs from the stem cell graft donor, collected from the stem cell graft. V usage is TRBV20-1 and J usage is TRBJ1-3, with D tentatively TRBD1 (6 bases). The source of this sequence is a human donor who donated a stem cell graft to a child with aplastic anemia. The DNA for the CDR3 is TGCAGTGCTGCCGGGACACTCGGTGGAAACTCTGGAAACACCATATATTTT. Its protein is CSAAGTLGGNSGNTIYF.